This is a list of T cell receptor beta chains from one sample in a study of post-analysis software for immune sequencing data. TCRdb processed the PCR reads anew with MiXCR; each CDR3 protein has one entry. The table records over 700,000 distinct CDR3 sequences, 25% to 30% of them present only once. Sequencing input: blood. The receptors stem from a girl between 10 and 17 years old with multiple sclerosis. Both conserved end residues are part of each CDR3. Fields, in order: D gene, J gene, V gene, clone size, CDR3 DNA, CDR3 protein. The D gene is left open where the match is weak. Clone size is shown for a subset of rows, as once, few, many or a class of expanded clone.

.,TRBJ1-1,TRBV4-1,.,TGCGCCAGCAGATCGACAGGGAACACTGAAGCTTTCTTT,CASRSTGNTEAFF
.,TRBJ2-5,TRBV7-2,.,TGTGCCTGCAGCGGCGGGGTAGGGCAGTACTTC,CACSGGVGQYF
.,TRBJ1-5,TRBV28,few,TGTGCCAGCAGATTAACAGGTGGCAATCAGCCCCAGCATTTT,CASRLTGGNQPQHF
.,TRBJ2-6,TRBV2,.,TGTGCCAGCAGTGAAGTGGGGGCGATGTCTGGGGCCAACGTCCTGACTTTC,CASSEVGAMSGANVLTF
.,TRBJ2-3,TRBV10-3,few,TGTGCCATCAGTAAAGCGGGCGCGTCCACAGATACGCAGTATTTT,CAISKAGASTDTQYF
.,TRBJ1-1,TRBV7-2,.,TGTGCCAGCAGCCCAGCCGGGGGAGCTGAAGCTTTCTTT,CASSPAGGAEAFF
.,TRBJ2-7,TRBV15,.,TGTGCCACCAGCAGGCTGACGTCTTTGTTCCTACCTACCTCCTACGAGCAGTACTTC,CATSRLTSLFLPTSYEQYF
.,TRBJ2-6,TRBV6-5,few,TGTGCCAGCAGTTACTCGAGTGGTGCTGGGGCCAACGTCCTGACTTTC,CASSYSSGAGANVLTF
TRBD1,TRBJ1-5,TRBV28,.,TGTGCCAGCAGTGCCCACAGGGGCGGGGAATTGCAGCCCCAGCATTTT,CASSAHRGGELQPQHF
.,TRBJ2-4,TRBV12-3/TRBV12-4,.,TGTGCCAGCAGTTTGGAGGGCAGTTTAGCCAAAAACATTCAGTACTTC,CASSLEGSLAKNIQYF
.,TRBJ2-1,TRBV4-2,.,TGTGCCAGCAGCCAAGATGAGAGGTACAATGAGCAGTTCTTC,CASSQDERYNEQFF
TRBD2,TRBJ2-5,TRBV6-6,few,TGTGCCAGCAGCCAATTGAAAGCGGGGGCCAGGACGGAGACCCAGTACTTC,CASSQLKAGARTETQYF
TRBD1,TRBJ2-1,TRBV5-1,few,TGCGCCAGCAGCATGACGGGACAGTCCTACAATGTGCAGTTCTTC,CASSMTGQSYNVQFF
.,TRBJ1-6,TRBV6-5,few,TGTGCCAGCACCCGCGGGCTAAATTCACCCCTCCACTTT,CASTRGLNSPLHF
.,TRBJ2-5,TRBV11-2,.,TGTGCCAGCAGCTATAAGTACCAAGAGACCCAGTACTTC,CASSYKYQETQYF
TRBD1,TRBJ1-1,TRBV5-5,few,TGTGCCAGCACCGTAACGGGACAGCCCACTGAAGCTTTCTTT,CASTVTGQPTEAFF
TRBD1,TRBJ2-5,TRBV20-1,.,TGCAGTGCTGAAGGGACAGAACAAGAGACCCAGTACTTC,CSAEGTEQETQYF
.,TRBJ2-3,TRBV11-2,.,TGTGCCAGCAGCACTGTGATTTCTAGCACAGATACGCAGTATTTT,CASSTVISSTDTQYF
.,TRBJ2-3,TRBV25-1,once,TGTGCCAGCACCGAAGATGGCGGGACGGGAGTCACAGATACGCAGTATTTT,CASTEDGGTGVTDTQYF
.,TRBJ2-7,TRBV7-2,many,TGTGCCAGCAGCTTAGCGGGGGCAAGGGGCGAGCAGTACTTC,CASSLAGARGEQYF
TRBD1,TRBJ2-3,TRBV29-1,.,TGCAGCGTTCTCCCACAGGGGGCATATCGAGATACGCAGTATTTT,CSVLPQGAYRDTQYF
TRBD2,TRBJ2-1,TRBV24-1,few,TGTGCCACCAGTGTCCGAGCGGGAGGGCCTAATGAGCAGTTCTTC,CATSVRAGGPNEQFF
.,TRBJ1-2,TRBV5-1,many,TGCGCCAGCAGCTCCCGGCCAGGGGAGAGAAGAGCTAACTATGGCTACACCTTC,CASSSRPGERRANYGYTF
TRBD1,TRBJ1-5,TRBV7-2,.,TGTGCCAGCAGCCCAGAGACAGGGACGTATCAGCCCCAGCATTTT,CASSPETGTYQPQHF
.,TRBJ2-1,TRBV27,many,TGTGCCAGCAGGTCCGGGGGGCGCAATGAGCAGTTCTTC,CASRSGGRNEQFF
.,TRBJ2-7,TRBV29-1,many,TGCAGCGCAACAGGGAGCTCCTACGAGCAGTACTTC,CSATGSSYEQYF
.,TRBJ2-5,TRBV25-1,.,TGTGCCAGCAGTGAATTTTCAGGGAGGGAGACCCAGTACTTC,CASSEFSGRETQYF
.,TRBJ2-7,TRBV7-2,.,TGTGCCAGCAGCCGCAGAGGCGGGTGGAGCTCCTACGAGCAGTACTTC,CASSRRGGWSSYEQYF
.,TRBJ2-7,TRBV15,few,TGTGCCACCAGCCTGGACGGCCTCGAGCAGTACTTC,CATSLDGLEQYF
.,TRBJ1-1,TRBV29-1,.,TGCAGCGTTACAACACTTGCCCCGTTCGCTTTCTTT,CSVTTLAPFAFF
.,TRBJ2-3,TRBV3-1,few,TGTGCCAGCAGCCAAGAGGGCAGCACAGATACGCAGTATTTT,CASSQEGSTDTQYF
TRBD2,TRBJ2-1,TRBV20-1,few,TGCAGTGCTAGAGAAGTAGCGGGGGCCCACGAGCAGTTCTTC,CSAREVAGAHEQFF
TRBD1,TRBJ2-5,TRBV7-2,many,TGTGCCAGCAGCTTCGACAGGGGGATTGAGACCCAGTACTTC,CASSFDRGIETQYF
.,TRBJ2-7,TRBV6-1,.,TGTGCCAGCAGCCTCCCCCCCGGGGCTGCAGCCTACGAGCAGTACTTC,CASSLPPGAAAYEQYF
TRBD1,TRBJ1-2,TRBV5-1,.,TGCGCCAGCAGCTTGGGTGATACAGGGGGCTCCGGTGGCTACACCTTC,CASSLGDTGGSGGYTF
.,TRBJ2-2,TRBV10-2,.,TGCGCCAGCAGTGAACATATGGGGCAGATAAACACCGGGGAGCTGTTTTTT,CASSEHMGQINTGELFF
TRBD2,TRBJ2-2,TRBV20-1,.,TGCAGTGCTAGGCGGGGGGCGAACACCGGGGAGCTGTTTTTT,CSARRGANTGELFF
.,TRBJ2-1,TRBV20-1,few,TGCAGTGCAAACAAGCCGGGCCTCCGGAGGAATGAGCAGTTCTTC,CSANKPGLRRNEQFF
.,TRBJ2-7,TRBV29-1,many,TGCAGCGGTGGACTCTCGTCCTACGAGCAGTACTTC,CSGGLSSYEQYF